This TCR beta chain was obtained from a study of T cells in Graves' hyperthyroidism and ophthalmopathy. Overall study context: Peripheral blood was acquired at first diagnosis, ahead of any therapy whatsoever.

The source material, RNA transcripts, was used to amplify TCR beta CDR3 regions. In the first-round RT-PCR of the TCR CDR3, the HTBI primer set was used. TCRdb used MiXCR to reprocess the multiplex PCR reads, holding one entry per CDR3 protein. The sample records roughly 300,000 distinct CDR3 sequences, 20% to 25% being singletons. The ends lost 7 bases at V and 5 bases at J; junction bases unmatched: 4. Germline CDR1 and CDR2: MNHNS and SASEGT. The CDR3 spans 14 residues. The patients, who ranged from 18 to 65 in age, presented with newly diagnosed hyperthyroidism lasting under 2 months. A few counts support this clonotype.

Specimen: blood. V is TRBV6-1 and J is TRBJ1-5; 11 bases agree with TRBD1. The origin of this receptor is a man aged 35-49 years with Graves' hyperthyroidism that later progressed to Graves' ophthalmopathy. CDR3 DNA: TGTGCCAGCACCGGACAGGGGGCGGATCAGCCCCAGCATTTT. This encodes CASTGQGADQPQHF.